This is a list of T cell receptor beta chains from one sample in a study of blood T cell repertoires in COVID-19. The assay was immunoSEQ multiplex PCR, and TCRdb's table has in-frame clones only and misses some. The sample shows about 150,000 clones, just under 85% of them seen only once. The specimen was peripheral blood. These receptors all come from an older woman with acute or convalescent COVID-19. Each CDR3 is given with its conserved first and last residue. A D gene is named only where the DNA matches it firmly. Only some rows state a clone size, as once, few, many or a class for expanded clones.

D	J	size	V	CDR3	DNA
NA	TRBJ1-4	NA	TRBV30	CAWSSSGIWVFF	TGTGCCTGGAGTAGTAGCGGGATATGGGTGTTTTTT
NA	TRBJ2-2	few	TRBV7-3	CASSLKRGELFF	TGTGCCAGCAGCTTAAAGCGCGGGGAGCTGTTTTTT
TRBD1	TRBJ1-1	NA	TRBV29-1	CSVGSQGVNTEAFF	TGCAGCGTTGGGTCGCAGGGGGTAAACACTGAAGCTTTCTTT
TRBD1	TRBJ1-1	NA	TRBV30	CAWNRGLPEAFF	TGTGCCTGGAACAGGGGTCTCCCTGAAGCTTTCTTT
NA	TRBJ2-7	few	TRBV4-1	CASSQESPPSQYEQYF	TGCGCCAGCAGCCAAGAGAGCCCACCCTCTCAATATGAGCAGTACTTC
TRBD2	TRBJ2-1	once	TRBV5-4	CASSLEASGEQFF	TGTGCCAGCAGCTTGGAGGCTAGCGGTGAGCAGTTCTTC
TRBD2	TRBJ2-7	NA	TRBV28	CASSLILAGGRYEQYF	TGTGCCAGCAGTTTAATACTAGCGGGGGGGCGGTACGAGCAGTACTTC
NA	TRBJ1-2	NA	TRBV6-5	CASRDTLMVGYTF	TGTGCCAGCAGGGACACTCTGATGGTGGGCTACACCTTC
NA	TRBJ1-5	NA	TRBV9	CASSLGVGNQPQHF	TGTGCCAGCAGCCTGGGAGTGGGCAATCAGCCCCAGCATTTT
TRBD1	TRBJ2-2	NA	TRBV5-8	CASRKGQGSNTGELFF	TGTGCCAGCAGGAAAGGACAGGGGTCGAACACCGGGGAGCTGTTTTTT
NA	TRBJ2-5	NA	TRBV13	CASSSSRETQYF	TGTGCCAGCAGCTCCTCCCGAGAGACCCAGTACTTC
NA	TRBJ2-3	once	TRBV7-3	CASSLKRRSTDTQYF	TGTGCCAGCAGCTTAAAGAGGCGAAGCACAGATACGCAGTATTTT
NA	TRBJ1-1	NA	TRBV12-3/TRBV12-4	CASRGMNREAFF	TGTGCCAGCAGGGGGATGAACAGGGAAGCTTTCTTT
TRBD1	TRBJ1-6	NA	TRBV18	CASSPAGQNSPLHF	TGTGCCAGCTCTCCTGCGGGACAGAATTCACCCCTCCACTTT
TRBD2	TRBJ2-2	NA	TRBV24-1	CATGAGGRNTGELFF	TGTGCCACCGGAGCGGGGGGTAGGAACACCGGGGAGCTGTTTTTT
TRBD2	TRBJ2-1	NA	TRBV7-2	CASSFSSGGALNEQFF	TGTGCCAGCAGCTTCTCTAGCGGGGGAGCCTTGAATGAGCAGTTCTTC
NA	TRBJ1-1	NA	TRBV18	CASSPFARGTDTEAFF	TGTGCCAGCTCACCATTTGCCAGGGGCACGGACACTGAAGCTTTCTTT
TRBD2	TRBJ2-5	NA	TRBV3-1/TRBV3-2	CASSQRRTSVETQYF	TGTGCCAGCAGCCAACGGAGGACTAGCGTAGAGACCCAGTACTTC
NA	TRBJ1-4	once	TRBV2	CASRAGRATNEKLFF	TGTGCCAGCAGAGCGGGACGCGCAACTAATGAAAAACTGTTTTTT
NA	TRBJ1-2	NA	TRBV24-1	CATSYQGYGYTF	TGTGCCACCAGTTATCAGGGCTATGGCTACACCTTC
NA	TRBJ2-5	NA	TRBV2	CASALLGPRETQYF	TGTGCCAGCGCGTTATTGGGCCCTCGGGAGACCCAGTACTTC
NA	TRBJ2-3	NA	TRBV28	CASSLTDTQYF	TGTGCCAGCAGTCTCACAGATACGCAGTATTTT
TRBD1	TRBJ1-3	NA	TRBV7-2	CASSIQGDGNTIYF	TGTGCCAGCAGCATCCAGGGGGACGGAAACACCATATATTTT
TRBD2	TRBJ2-3	once	TRBV27	CASSQASGNTDTQYF	TGTGCCAGCAGTCAAGCTAGCGGGAACACAGATACGCAGTATTTT
TRBD2	TRBJ2-3	once	TRBV27	CASSPPGGDRTDTQYF	TGTGCCAGCAGTCCCCCCGGGGGGGATCGCACAGATACGCAGTATTTT
TRBD2	TRBJ2-5	NA	TRBV7-7	CASSLAGGSETQYF	TGTGCCAGCAGCCTAGCGGGGGGGTCAGAGACCCAGTACTTC
NA	TRBJ2-3	NA	TRBV11-2	CASSRTTYSTDTQYF	TGTGCCAGCAGCAGGACTACTTACAGCACAGATACGCAGTATTTT
TRBD1	TRBJ2-2	NA	TRBV5-4	CASSPRPYGTGAPTGELFF	TGTGCCAGCAGCCCCAGACCTTATGGGACAGGGGCGCCAACCGGGGAGCTGTTTTTT
NA	TRBJ1-1	NA	TRBV5-4	CASSARHPNTEAFF	TGTGCCAGCAGCGCAAGACACCCGAACACTGAAGCTTTCTTT
TRBD1	TRBJ1-2	NA	TRBV28	CASSPGTGLNYGYTF	TGTGCCAGCAGTCCAGGGACAGGGCTCAACTATGGCTACACCTTC
NA	TRBJ1-3	few	TRBV7-9	CASSSRPGAGNTIYF	TGTGCCAGCAGCTCTAGACCAGGGGCTGGAAACACCATATATTTT
TRBD1	TRBJ1-1	few	TRBV29-1	CSVLQGEYTEAFF	TGCAGCGTTTTACAGGGGGAGTACACTGAAGCTTTCTTT
NA	TRBJ1-2	NA	TRBV5-4	CASTTPGVRRGYTF	TGTGCCAGCACTACCCCCGGGGTAAGGCGCGGCTACACCTTC
NA	TRBJ2-5	NA	TRBV3-1/TRBV3-2	CASSRRVSGETQYF	TGTGCCAGCAGTCGCCGGGTTAGCGGAGAGACCCAGTACTTC
NA	TRBJ1-2	NA	TRBV3-1/TRBV3-2	CASSLNTGYYGYTF	TGTGCCAGCAGCCTTAATACAGGGTACTATGGCTACACCTTC
TRBD1	TRBJ1-2	NA	TRBV6-1	CASSETLLGGPFGYTF	TGTGCCAGCAGTGAAACCCTTTTAGGGGGCCCCTTCGGTTACACCTTC
NA	TRBJ2-1	NA	TRBV5-5	CASSPRLYNEQFF	TGTGCCAGCAGCCCCCGACTCTACAATGAGCAGTTCTTC
TRBD1	TRBJ2-2	NA	TRBV6-6	CASSLTGMDGELFF	TGTGCCAGCAGCCTGACAGGGATGGACGGGGAGCTGTTTTTT
TRBD1	TRBJ1-2	NA	TRBV9	CASSPTGTASPGYTF	TGTGCCAGCAGCCCGACCGGGACAGCATCGCCCGGCTACACCTTC
NA	TRBJ1-1	NA	TRBV11-2	CASSLGTNTEAFF	TGTGCCAGCAGCTTAGGGACTAACACTGAAGCTTTCTTT
NA	TRBJ2-2	NA	TRBV7-3	CASSLTGGGTGTGELFF	TGTGCCAGCAGCTTAACTGGCGGCGGGACGGGCACCGGGGAGCTGTTTTTT
TRBD1	TRBJ1-2	NA	TRBV2	CASSERQGLWGYTF	TGTGCCAGCAGTGAACGACAGGGGCTATGGGGCTACACCTTC
NA	TRBJ2-2	NA	TRBV7-2	CASSLHSRGSGELFF	TGTGCCAGCAGCTTACACTCCAGGGGTAGCGGGGAGCTGTTTTTT
TRBD1	TRBJ1-4	NA	TRBV11-2	CASSYGTGNEKLFF	TGTGCCAGCAGCTACGGGACAGGGAACGAAAAACTGTTTTTT
NA	TRBJ1-2	NA	TRBV28	CASSLSPRGYTF	TGTGCCAGCAGTTTATCCCCCCGTGGCTACACCTTC
NA	TRBJ2-3	once	TRBV30	CAWSNPDTQYF	TGTGCCTGGTCTAACCCAGATACGCAGTATTTT
NA	TRBJ1-5	NA	TRBV5-8	CASSSGDRWGFNQPQHF	TGTGCCAGCAGTTCGGGGGACCGCTGGGGTTTCAATCAGCCCCAGCATTTT
NA	TRBJ1-2	NA	TRBV19	CASRSTGGYGYTF	TGTGCCAGTAGGTCTACGGGGGGGTATGGCTACACCTTC
TRBD1	TRBJ1-2	NA	TRBV27	CASTSDRGSYGYTF	TGTGCCAGCACCTCGGACAGGGGGAGCTATGGCTACACCTTC
TRBD1	TRBJ2-1	NA	TRBV7-8	CASSSAARDRPYNEQFF	TGTGCCAGCAGTTCCGCCGCCCGGGACAGGCCGTACAATGAGCAGTTCTTC
NA	TRBJ2-5	NA	TRBV3-1/TRBV3-2	CASSPPGVETQYF	TGTGCCAGCAGCCCCCCAGGGGTGGAGACCCAGTACTTC
NA	TRBJ1-5	NA	TRBV19	CASTTQWGGRSNQPQHF	TGTGCCAGTACCACCCAGTGGGGAGGCCGAAGCAATCAGCCCCAGCATTTT
NA	TRBJ1-2	NA	TRBV18	CASSQSSSPYGYTF	TGTGCCAGCTCACAGAGTAGCAGCCCTTATGGCTACACCTTC
NA	TRBJ2-3	NA	TRBV2	CASSVLVVTDTQYF	TGTGCCAGCAGTGTATTAGTAGTCACAGATACGCAGTATTTT
NA	TRBJ2-7	NA	TRBV19	CASSPSLLLEQYF	TGTGCCAGTAGTCCCTCACTTCTCCTCGAGCAGTACTTC
TRBD1	TRBJ1-1	few	TRBV7-2	CASSPRTGNTEAFF	TGTGCCAGCAGTCCTAGGACAGGGAACACTGAAGCTTTCTTT
TRBD1	TRBJ2-2	NA	TRBV18	CASSPRILGQEGGELFF	TGTGCCAGCTCACCACGGATCTTGGGACAGGAAGGCGGGGAGCTGTTTTTT